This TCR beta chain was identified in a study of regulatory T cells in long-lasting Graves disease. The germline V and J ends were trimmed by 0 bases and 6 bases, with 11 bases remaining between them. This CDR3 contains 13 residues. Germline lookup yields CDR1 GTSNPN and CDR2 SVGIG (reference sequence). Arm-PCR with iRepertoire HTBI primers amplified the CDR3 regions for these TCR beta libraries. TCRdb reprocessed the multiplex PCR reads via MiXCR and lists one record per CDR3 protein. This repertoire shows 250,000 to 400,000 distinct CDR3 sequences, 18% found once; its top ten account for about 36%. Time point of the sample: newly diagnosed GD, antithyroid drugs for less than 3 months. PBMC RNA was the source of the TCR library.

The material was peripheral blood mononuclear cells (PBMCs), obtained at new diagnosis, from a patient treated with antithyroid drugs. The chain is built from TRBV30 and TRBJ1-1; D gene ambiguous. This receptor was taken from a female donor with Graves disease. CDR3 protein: CAWSVHLGSEAFF. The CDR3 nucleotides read TGTGCCTGGAGTGTCCATTTGGGGTCTGAAGCTTTCTTT.